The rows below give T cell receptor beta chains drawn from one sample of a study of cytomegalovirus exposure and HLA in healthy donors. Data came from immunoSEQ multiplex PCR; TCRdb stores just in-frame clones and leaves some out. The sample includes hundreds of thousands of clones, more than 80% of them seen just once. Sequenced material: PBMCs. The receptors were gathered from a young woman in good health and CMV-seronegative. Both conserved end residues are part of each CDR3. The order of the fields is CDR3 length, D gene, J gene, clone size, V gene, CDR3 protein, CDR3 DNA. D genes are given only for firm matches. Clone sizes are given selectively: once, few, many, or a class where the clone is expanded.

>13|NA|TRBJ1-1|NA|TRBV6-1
CASSENRQRVAFF
TGTGCCAGCAGTGAAAATCGACAGCGCGTTGCTTTCTTT
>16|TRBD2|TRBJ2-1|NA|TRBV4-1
CASSRTRGGRYNEQFF
TGCGCCAGCAGCCGGACCCGGGGGGGTCGGTACAATGAGCAGTTCTTC
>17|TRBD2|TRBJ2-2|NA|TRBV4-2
CASSRVGLADNTGELFF
TGTGCCAGCAGCCGCGTCGGACTAGCAGATAACACCGGGGAGCTGTTTTTT
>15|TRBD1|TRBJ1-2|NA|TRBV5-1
CASSPGQGISYGYTF
TGCGCCAGCAGCCCTGGACAGGGAATCTCTTATGGCTACACCTTC
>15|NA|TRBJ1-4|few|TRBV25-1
CASSDVPGQAGKLFF
TGTGCCAGCAGTGACGTTCCGGGACAAGCTGGGAAACTGTTTTTT
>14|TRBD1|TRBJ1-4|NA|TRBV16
CASSRDRGLEKLFF
TGTGCCAGCAGCCGGGACAGGGGGCTTGAAAAACTGTTTTTT
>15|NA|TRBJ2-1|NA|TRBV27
CASSFLLGDPNEQFF
TGTGCCAGCAGTTTTCTCCTAGGGGATCCCAATGAGCAGTTCTTC
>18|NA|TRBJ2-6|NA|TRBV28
CASSSFGGSTSGANVLTF
TGTGCCAGCAGTTCCTTTGGGGGGTCGACCTCTGGGGCCAACGTCCTGACTTTC
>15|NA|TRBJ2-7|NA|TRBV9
CASSAGQRSSYEQYF
TGTGCCAGCAGCGCCGGACAGCGAAGCTCCTACGAGCAGTACTTC
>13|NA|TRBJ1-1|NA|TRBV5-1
CASSLSVSREAFF
TGCGCCAGCAGCTTGTCTGTCTCGCGTGAAGCTTTCTTT
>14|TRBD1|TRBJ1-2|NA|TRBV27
CASSSRTGGYGYTF
TGTGCCAGCAGTTCAAGGACAGGGGGCTATGGCTACACCTTC
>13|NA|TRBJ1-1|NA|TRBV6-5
CASSHEGDTEAFF
TGTGCCAGCAGCCACGAGGGTGACACTGAAGCTTTCTTT
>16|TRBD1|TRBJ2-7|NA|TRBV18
CASSPAPGQGHYEQYF
TGTGCCAGCTCACCTGCTCCGGGACAGGGCCACTACGAGCAGTACTTC
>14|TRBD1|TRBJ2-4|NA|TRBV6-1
CASSVGGPENIQYF
TGTGCCAGCAGTGTAGGGGGCCCCGAAAACATTCAGTACTTC
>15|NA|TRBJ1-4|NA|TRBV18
CASSRGPATNEKLFF
TGTGCCAGCTCACGGGGGCCAGCAACTAATGAAAAACTGTTTTTT
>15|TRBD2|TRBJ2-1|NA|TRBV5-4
CASSLEAGDFNEQFF
TGTGCCAGCAGCTTGGAAGCGGGAGATTTCAATGAGCAGTTCTTC
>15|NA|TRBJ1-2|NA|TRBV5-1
CASSPRSGGLGFYTF
TGCGCCAGCAGCCCCCGGTCCGGGGGGTTGGGTTTCTACACCTTC
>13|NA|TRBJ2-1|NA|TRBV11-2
CASSSAAINEQFF
TGTGCCAGCAGCTCGGCGGCTATCAATGAGCAGTTCTTC
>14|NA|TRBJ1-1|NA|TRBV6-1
CASRARQANTEAFF
TGTGCCAGCAGAGCAAGACAGGCTAACACTGAAGCTTTCTTT
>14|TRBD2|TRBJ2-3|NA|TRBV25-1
CASSVLAGVDTQYF
TGTGCCAGCAGTGTACTAGCGGGAGTTGATACGCAGTATTTT